This is a list of T cell receptor beta chains from one sample in a study of graft-versus-host responses after intestinal transplantation. Generated by immunoSEQ multiplex PCR, the TCRdb table keeps only in-frame clones and is missing some. This sample has 80,000 to 100,000 clones, with 90% to 95% found just once. These receptors have no known antigen. Sequences were derived from unstimulated CD4+ T cells sorted from spleen or lymph node cells, sampled before intestinal transplant. The receptors come from a human donor who received an intestinal transplant. The CDR3 runs from the conserved cysteine through the conserved F or W. The D gene is left open where the match is weak. Part of the rows lack a size; the others show once, few, many or a class for expanded clones.

J,size,D,V,CDR3,DNA
TRBJ1-2,.,TRBD1,TRBV30,CAWTQGAEGYTF,TGTGCCTGGACCCAGGGGGCGGAGGGCTACACCTTC
TRBJ1-6,few,.,TRBV6-1,CASIHGSPNSPLHF,TGTGCCAGCATCCACGGGAGCCCTAATTCACCCCTCCACTTT
TRBJ2-6,.,.,TRBV25-1,CASSGTLSGANVLTF,TGTGCCAGCAGTGGGACACTTTCTGGGGCCAACGTCCTGACTTTC
TRBJ2-5,.,TRBD1,TRBV29-1,CSVRDRGWQETQYF,TGCAGCGTGAGGGACAGGGGTTGGCAAGAGACCCAGTACTTC
TRBJ2-5,.,TRBD2,TRBV6-6,CASSPGLAQLTQYF,TGTGCCAGCAGCCCGGGACTAGCGCAATTGACCCAGTACTTC
TRBJ1-6,.,.,TRBV14,CASSQGTANSPLHF,TGTGCCAGCAGCCAAGGGACAGCAAATTCACCCCTCCACTTT
TRBJ1-2,.,TRBD1,TRBV6-5,CASSSQSKTGAYGYTF,TGTGCCAGCAGTTCCCAATCCAAAACAGGGGCCTATGGCTACACCTTC
TRBJ2-2,.,TRBD1,TRBV11-2,CASSFRQGARTGELFF,TGTGCCAGCAGCTTTCGACAGGGGGCGCGTACCGGGGAGCTGTTTTTT
TRBJ2-7,.,TRBD1,TRBV15,CATSRGWSTGSYEQYF,TGTGCCACCAGCAGAGGTTGGTCGACAGGGTCCTACGAGCAGTACTTC
TRBJ2-5,.,TRBD2,TRBV9,CASSPRTSGLQETQYF,TGTGCCAGCAGCCCCCGGACTAGCGGGCTGCAAGAGACCCAGTACTTC
TRBJ2-7,.,TRBD1,TRBV2,CASLLDRVTYEQYF,TGTGCCAGCTTATTGGACAGGGTGACCTACGAGCAGTACTTC
TRBJ2-3,.,TRBD2,TRBV5-5,CASSLALAGSYTDTQYF,TGTGCCAGCAGCTTGGCGCTAGCGGGGTCGTACACAGATACGCAGTATTTT
TRBJ2-5,.,TRBD2,TRBV5-4,CASSPPRGTSGSRETQYF,TGTGCCAGCAGCCCCCCCCGCGGGACTAGCGGGAGTAGAGAGACCCAGTACTTC
TRBJ2-5,.,TRBD2,TRBV4-1,CASSQDPSTSAGTQYF,TGCGCCAGCAGCCAAGATCCCTCTACTAGCGCTGGGACCCAGTACTTC
TRBJ2-7,.,TRBD1,TRBV4-1,CASSDPRTGKISYEQYF,TGCGCCAGCAGCGACCCGAGGACAGGGAAAATTTCCTACGAGCAGTACTTC
TRBJ2-1,.,.,TRBV25-1,CASSETPDTYNEQFF,TGTGCCAGCAGTGAAACCCCGGACACTTACAATGAGCAGTTCTTC
TRBJ2-1,.,.,TRBV4-3,CASSQEGGKGLAYNEQFF,TGCGCCAGCAGCCAAGAAGGTGGTAAGGGGCTAGCCTACAATGAGCAGTTCTTC
TRBJ2-1,.,TRBD2,TRBV2,CASSEGLAAPGEQFF,TGTGCCAGCAGTGAGGGACTAGCGGCTCCTGGTGAGCAGTTCTTC
TRBJ1-1,.,.,TRBV11-3,CASSFRGVRNTEAFF,TGTGCCAGCAGCTTCCGCGGGGTAAGAAACACTGAAGCTTTCTTT
TRBJ1-2,.,TRBD1,TRBV7-9,CASSTTQGNYGYTF,TGTGCCAGCAGCACAACACAGGGGAACTATGGCTACACCTTC
TRBJ2-3,.,.,TRBV19,CASSIMGAPTDTQYF,TGTGCCAGTAGTATCATGGGGGCCCCCACAGATACGCAGTATTTT
TRBJ1-1,.,TRBD1,TRBV18,CASTGGGGTEAFF,TGTGCCAGTACAGGGGGAGGCGGCACTGAAGCTTTCTTT
TRBJ1-4,.,TRBD1,TRBV28,CASSLGRQGLFF,TGTGCCAGCAGTTTAGGGCGACAGGGACTGTTTTTT